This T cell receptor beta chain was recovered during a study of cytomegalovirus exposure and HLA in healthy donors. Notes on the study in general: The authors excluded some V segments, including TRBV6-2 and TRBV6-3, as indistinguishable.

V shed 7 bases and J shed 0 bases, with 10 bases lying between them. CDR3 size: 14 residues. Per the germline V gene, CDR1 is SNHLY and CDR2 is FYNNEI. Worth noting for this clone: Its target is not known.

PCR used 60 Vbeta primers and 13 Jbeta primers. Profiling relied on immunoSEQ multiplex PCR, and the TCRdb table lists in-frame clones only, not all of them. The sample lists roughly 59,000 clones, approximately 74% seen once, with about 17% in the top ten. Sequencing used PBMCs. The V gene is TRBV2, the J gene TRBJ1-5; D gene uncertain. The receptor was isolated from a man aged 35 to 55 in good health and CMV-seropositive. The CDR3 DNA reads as TGTGCCAGCATGACTCAGTCTAGCAATCAGCCCCAGCATTTT. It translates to CASMTQSSNQPQHF.